This section outlines one T cell receptor (beta chain) sequence together with its context. The data originate from a study of cytomegalovirus exposure and HLA in healthy donors. The PCR made use of 60 Vbeta and 13 Jbeta primers. The method was immunoSEQ multiplex PCR; TCRdb's version includes in-frame clones alone and lacks a portion of them. This table has roughly 180,000 clones, approximately 83% appearing once. The source material was PBMCs. The sequence came from a boy aged 2 to 10 in good health and CMV-seronegative.

For the CDR3, the DNA is TGTGCCTGGAGTCCGCGGGAGGTAGGGTTGGGCTTCTACGAGCAGTACTTC. Its protein is CAWSPREVGLGFYEQYF. The rearrangement uses TRBV30 and TRBJ2-5; 8 bases are a match to TRBD2. The J call may be faulty, since TRBJ2-7 better matches the DNA end. Germline V gives CDR1 GTSNPN, CDR2 SVGIG (reference sequence). CDR3 size: 17 residues.